A selection of T cell receptor beta chains follows, all from one sample in a study of shared T cell receptors in the human thymus. Sequencing used immunoSEQ multiplex PCR; TCRdb keeps in-frame clones, though not all of them. The sample includes hundreds of thousands of clones, around 87% of them seen just once. The sample was also reused in another study, on human thymus T cells.

The sequencing sample was made of thymocytes. These receptor sequences come from a boy younger than two with a congenital heart defect. Each CDR3 is given with its conserved first and last residue. A D gene is named only where the DNA matches it firmly. A clone size is listed for some rows: how often the clone was seen (once, few, many), or a class if it is expanded.

v_gene	j_gene	d_gene	abundance	CDR3aa	CDR3nt
TRBV19	TRBJ2-5	TRBD1	.	CASSGDRWKNQETQYF	TGTGCCAGTAGCGGGGACAGGTGGAAAAACCAAGAGACCCAGTACTTC
TRBV13	TRBJ1-6	.	once	CASRLSRSPLHF	TGTGCCAGCAGGCTCAGTCGATCACCCCTCCACTTT
TRBV4-3	TRBJ2-1	TRBD2	.	CASSQVRLAGALEQFF	TGCGCCAGCAGCCAAGTCCGGCTAGCGGGAGCATTGGAGCAGTTCTTC
TRBV28	TRBJ2-7	TRBD2	.	CASNPLAGGSYEQYF	TGTGCCAGCAATCCTCTAGCGGGAGGAAGCTACGAGCAGTACTTC
TRBV10-3	TRBJ2-7	.	once	CAISVYRVRGWDEQYF	TGTGCCATCAGTGTATACAGGGTTCGGGGATGGGACGAGCAGTACTTC
TRBV15	TRBJ2-5	TRBD2	.	CATSRGGGVGEETQYF	TGTGCCACCAGCAGAGGGGGGGGAGTAGGCGAAGAGACCCAGTACTTC
TRBV6-1	TRBJ2-7	TRBD2	.	CASSEGGANFLYEQYF	TGTGCCAGCAGTGAGGGAGGGGCGAACTTCCTCTACGAGCAGTACTTC
TRBV6-5	TRBJ2-2	.	.	CASSYSTGGELFF	TGTGCCAGCAGTTACTCGACCGGGGGGGAGCTGTTTTTT
TRBV30	TRBJ2-2	.	.	CAWSVGGGELFF	TGTGCCTGGAGTGTAGGCGGCGGGGAGCTGTTTTTT
TRBV4-1	TRBJ1-4	.	.	CASSPNLPGLRYATNEKLFF	TGCGCCAGCAGTCCCAATCTCCCGGGACTTCGATATGCAACTAATGAAAAACTGTTTTTT
TRBV4-3	TRBJ2-5	TRBD2	.	CASSQESTSGRYETQYF	TGCGCCAGCAGCCAAGAGTCGACTAGCGGGAGGTACGAGACCCAGTACTTC
TRBV14	TRBJ2-1	.	.	CASSQDQTSEQFF	TGTGCCAGCAGCCAAGATCAAACTAGTGAGCAGTTCTTC
TRBV6-5	TRBJ2-7	TRBD1	.	CASSSLQGAGYEQYF	TGTGCCAGCAGTTCTCTCCAGGGGGCAGGCTACGAGCAGTACTTC
TRBV4-1	TRBJ2-7	TRBD1	.	CASSEGKTGGYSYEQYF	TGCGCCAGCTCCGAGGGAAAGACAGGGGGTTACTCCTACGAGCAGTACTTC
TRBV14	TRBJ1-2	.	.	CASSQETGNAQSYGYTF	TGTGCCAGCAGCCAAGAAACAGGGAACGCTCAATCCTATGGCTACACCTTC
TRBV7-2	TRBJ1-2	TRBD1	.	CASSWGQGPANYGYTF	TGTGCCAGCAGCTGGGGACAGGGGCCTGCTAACTATGGCTACACCTTC
TRBV27	TRBJ1-5	.	.	CASSSRGLWSNQPQHF	TGTGCCAGCAGTTCCAGGGGTTTGTGGAGCAATCAGCCCCAGCATTTT
TRBV2	TRBJ2-7	.	.	CASSEARRPRDEQYF	TGTGCCAGCAGTGAAGCTCGCCGGCCCCGGGACGAGCAGTACTTC
TRBV5-1	TRBJ2-1	.	.	CASSLTAVVYNEQFF	TGCGCCAGCAGCTTAACGGCGGTAGTCTACAATGAGCAGTTCTTC
TRBV11-1	TRBJ2-5	.	once	CASRTGAREQYF	TGTGCCAGCAGAACAGGGGCTCGGGAGCAGTACTTC
TRBV5-1	TRBJ1-6	TRBD1	.	CASSSTGVPLHF	TGCGCCAGCAGTTCGACAGGGGTTCCCCTCCACTTT
TRBV19	TRBJ2-7	.	.	CASSIAPIQGSSYEQYF	TGTGCCAGTAGTATAGCCCCGATACAGGGAAGCTCCTACGAGCAGTACTTC
TRBV10-3	TRBJ2-4	.	.	CAISKSAKNIQYF	TGTGCCATCAGCAAGTCTGCGAAAAACATTCAGTACTTC
TRBV7-2	TRBJ1-2	TRBD1	.	CASRLTQGQGPNYGYTF	TGTGCCAGCAGATTAACTCAGGGACAGGGGCCTAACTATGGCTACACCTTC
TRBV13	TRBJ1-2	.	.	CASSGLWGGNYGYTF	TGTGCCAGCAGCGGCCTGTGGGGGGGGAACTATGGCTACACCTTC
TRBV14	TRBJ2-7	.	.	CASSQEVGGSYEQYF	TGTGCCAGCAGCCAAGAGGTGGGGGGCTCCTACGAGCAGTACTTC
TRBV30	TRBJ1-3	TRBD1	once	CAWSAHDHRGSGNTIYF	TGTGCCTGGAGCGCTCACGATCACAGGGGCTCTGGAAACACCATATATTTT
TRBV15	TRBJ2-7	.	.	CATSTEGSFQYYEQYF	TGTGCCACCAGCACCGAGGGCTCCTTCCAGTACTACGAGCAGTACTTC
TRBV11-3	TRBJ2-2	.	.	CASSSDRNTGELFF	TGTGCCAGCAGCTCGGACAGAAACACCGGGGAGCTGTTTTTT
TRBV6-1	TRBJ1-4	.	.	CASRNRQPRDEKLFF	TGTGCCAGCAGAAACCGACAGCCGAGAGATGAAAAACTGTTTTTT
TRBV10-3	TRBJ1-5	.	once	CAISGKEGNQPQHF	TGTGCCATCAGTGGGAAGGAGGGGAATCAGCCCCAGCATTTT
TRBV29-1	TRBJ1-1	TRBD1	.	CSVVGQGRTEAFF	TGCAGCGTTGTAGGACAGGGTAGAACTGAAGCTTTCTTT
TRBV13	TRBJ2-2	TRBD1	.	CASSLRGTTGQNRHGELFF	TGTGCCAGCAGTCTAAGGGGAACAACGGGACAGAATCGCCACGGGGAGCTGTTTTTT
TRBV7-9	TRBJ1-6	TRBD1	.	CASSLLHNRGVGNSPLHF	TGTGCCAGCAGCTTACTCCACAACAGGGGAGTGGGTAATTCACCCCTCCACTTT
TRBV6-5	TRBJ2-7	.	.	CASSYSFGTAYEQYF	TGTGCCAGCAGTTACTCATTCGGTACAGCTTACGAGCAGTACTTC
TRBV18	TRBJ2-2	TRBD1	.	CASSPSGTDGTGGFLVTGELFF	TGTGCCAGCTCACCTTCTGGGACCGATGGGACAGGGGGATTCTTGGTCACCGGGGAGCTGTTTTTT
TRBV7-2	TRBJ2-7	TRBD1	.	CASSGLDRRSLTDEQYF	TGTGCCAGCAGCGGCCTGGACAGGAGGTCCCTTACTGACGAGCAGTACTTC
TRBV28	TRBJ2-7	TRBD1	.	CATCGTYRGNYEQYF	TGTGCCACCTGTGGAACTTACAGGGGCAATTACGAGCAGTACTTC
TRBV4-1	TRBJ2-1	.	.	CASSQGPGAFYNEQFF	TGCGCCAGCAGCCAAGGACCGGGAGCCTTCTACAATGAGCAGTTCTTC
TRBV7-2	TRBJ2-1	TRBD2	.	CASSLLAGGLYNEQFF	TGTGCCAGCAGCTTACTAGCGGGGGGTTTGTACAATGAGCAGTTCTTC
TRBV2	TRBJ2-7	.	.	CASRRDGAYEQYF	TGTGCCAGCAGGCGGGATGGAGCCTACGAGCAGTACTTC
TRBV30	TRBJ1-3	TRBD1	.	CAWVPQGAGNTIYF	TGTGCCTGGGTACCACAGGGGGCTGGAAACACCATATATTTT
TRBV4-1	TRBJ1-2	TRBD1	.	CASSQEPATGVNGYTF	TGCGCCAGCAGCCAAGAGCCTGCGACAGGGGTGAATGGCTACACCTTC